A single sample is the source of the 27 T cell receptor beta chains below, sequenced in a study of OX40 agonist ivuxolimab in advanced cancers. The method was immunoSEQ multiplex PCR; TCRdb's version includes in-frame clones alone and lacks a portion of them. Of approximately 75,000 clones in the sample, roughly 90% were seen once. The input for sequencing was CD4+ or CD8+ T cells sorted from blood, taken in a trial of the OX40 agonist ivuxolimab. Receptors were obtained from an adult with an advanced solid tumor such as melanoma, head and neck, liver or kidney cancer.

The chain links TRBV7-2 to TRBJ2-3; D is tentatively TRBD1 or TRBD2 (5 bases each). V lost 2 bases and J lost 5, with 17 bases in between. Per the germline V gene, CDR1 is SGHTA and CDR2 is FQGNSA. CDR3 length: 16 amino acids. Here the CDR3 DNA reads TGTGCCAGCAGCTTAAAGGCTACTGGGGGAAGAGATACGCAGTATTTT. Translated: CASSLKATGGRDTQYF.

V is TRBV5-5 and J is TRBJ1-2, with TRBD1 matching over 7 bases. The V gene end was trimmed by 4 bases and the J gene end by 4 bases; junction bases not matched to a gene: 10. The CDR3 totals 15 residues. CDR1 SGHKS and CDR2 YYEKEE come from the germline V gene (reference sequence). The CDR3 nucleotides are TGTGCCAGCAGCGGAACAGGGGCCCCTGGCTATGGCTACACCTTC. Its translation is CASSGTGAPGYGYTF.

The chain joins TRBV5-1 to TRBJ1-2; possibly TRBD1 for D (5 bases). Trimming stripped 2 bases from V and 7 bases from J, with 15 bases between. The germline V gene encodes CDR1 SGHRS and CDR2 YFSETQ. The CDR3 sequence is 14 residues long. CDR3 loop: CASSFDGTSFGYTF. The CDR3 bases are TGCGCCAGCAGCTTTGACGGGACGTCGTTTGGCTACACCTTC.

The V and J genes are TRBV7-2 and TRBJ1-1; D unresolved. Trimming stripped 2 bases from V and 5 bases from J, with 6 bases between. The CDR3 length is 12 residues. CDR1 and CDR2 (germline): SGHTA, FQGNSA. The CDR3 is CASSLLQTEAFF. DNA of the CDR3: TGTGCCAGCAGCTTATTGCAGACTGAAGCTTTCTTT. The full variable domain, completed using reference TRBV7-2 and TRBJ1-1, is GAGVSQSPSNKVTEKGKDVELRCDPISGHTALYWYRQSLGQGLEFLIYFQGNSAPDKSGLPSDRFSAERTGGSVSTLTIQRTQQEDSAVYLCASSLLQTEAFFGQGTRLTVV.

The chain is built from TRBV4-3 and TRBJ2-1; either TRBD1 or TRBD2 may supply D (6 bases each). With 4 bases removed from V and 7 bases from J, the gap between germline ends came to 23 bases. Per germline, CDR1 LGHNA and CDR2 YSLEER. CDR3 length: 17 amino acids. Here the CDR3 DNA reads TGCGCCAGCAGCCGGAGGTGGAGGGGGGTTGTTGGGAATGAGCAGTTCTTC. Translated, it gives CASSRRWRGVVGNEQFF.

The genes are TRBV7-2 and TRBJ2-1, with D possibly TRBD1 on 5 matching bases. V lost 2 bases to trimming and J lost 2 bases, with 10 bases between them. The CDR3 length is 15 residues. Germline V gives CDR1 SGHTA, CDR2 FQGNSA. The CDR3: CASSLSRVAYNEQFF. CDR3 sequence (DNA): TGTGCCAGCAGCTTATCCAGGGTCGCCTACAATGAGCAGTTCTTC.

The chain links TRBV7-9 to TRBJ2-5; 7 bases are shared with TRBD2. J gave up 5 bases and V 5 bases, and 11 bases lay outside the gene matches. This CDR3 has 15 residues. Germline CDR1 and CDR2: SEHNR and FQNEAQ (reference sequence). The CDR3 DNA reads as TGTGCCAGCAGCCCAGGAGAACGGGGGGAGGAGACCCAGTACTTC. Translation: CASSPGERGEETQYF.

The gene calls are TRBV15 and TRBJ1-2; no firm D call. V was shortened by 4 bases and J by 3 bases, with 12 bases between the two germline ends. The CDR3 extends over 14 amino acids. CDR1 is LNHNV and CDR2 is YYDKDF in the germline V gene (reference sequence). The CDR3 coding sequence is TGTGCCACCAGCAAGGCGCGATTTGACTATGGCTACACCTTC. It yields the protein CATSKARFDYGYTF.

The V call is TRBV4-3, the J call TRBJ2-3; D gene uncertain. Germline V gives CDR1 LGHNA, CDR2 YSLEER. CDR3 length: 14 residues. The V gene lost 0 bases and the J gene lost 5 bases, with 9 bases spanning the gap. The DNA of the CDR3 is TGCGCCAGCAGCCAAGATGGGTGGGGAGATACGCAGTATTTT. Protein product: CASSQDGWGDTQYF.

CDR3 sequence (DNA): TGTGCCAGCAGCCCAATGACAGGGGAAAATAGGGATGAGCAGTTCTTC. The encoded protein is CASSPMTGENRDEQFF. This sequence joins TRBV7-2 and TRBJ2-1, with TRBD1 matching 8 bases. In germline, CDR1 is SGHTA, CDR2 FQGNSA. There are 16 residues in the CDR3. Trimming removed 5 bases from V and 8 bases from J; junction bases left unmatched: 14.

J is TRBJ2-6 and V is TRBV7-2, with D perhaps given as TRBD1 or TRBD2 (5 bases each). There are 18 residues in the CDR3. Trimming left V 4 bases short and J 0 bases short, with 16 bases between. Germline CDR1 SGHTA, CDR2 FQGNSA. The CDR3 protein is CASSWGWTSRSGANVLTF. The CDR3 DNA sequence: TGTGCCAGCAGCTGGGGGTGGACATCCCGCTCTGGGGCCAACGTCCTGACTTTC.

This chain links TRBV29-1 with TRBJ2-1; D may be TRBD1 (8 bases). V was trimmed by 3 bases and J by 4 bases, leaving 16 bases between them. The CDR3 runs 15 residues. Looked up from germline, CDR1 is SQVTM and CDR2 is ANQGSEA. The CDR3 reads CSVDTTGGGYNEQFF. The CDR3 DNA sequence: TGCAGCGTTGACACTACAGGGGGAGGGTACAATGAGCAGTTCTTC.

This sequence joins TRBV30 and TRBJ1-6; D gene ambiguous. V was shortened by 5 bases and J by 6 bases, with 14 bases between the two germline ends. The CDR3 extends over 14 amino acids. CDR1 is GTSNPN and CDR2 is SVGIG in the germline V gene (reference sequence). In nucleotides, the CDR3 is TGTGCCTGGGGCAGAGTTACCTTTAATTCACCCCTCCACTTT. Translating gives CAWGRVTFNSPLHF.

This chain joins TRBV6-5 and TRBJ1-6, with a weak D call TRBD1 (6 bases). Germline CDR1 MNHEY, CDR2 SVGAGI. V was cut by 0 bases and J by 10 bases, with 16 bases left in between. The length of the CDR3 is 16 residues. CDR3 in DNA: TGTGCCAGCAGTTACTCGGCAGGGGTAGGAAACTCACCCCTCCACTTT. Protein sequence: CASSYSAGVGNSPLHF.

The gene calls are TRBV28 and TRBJ1-4; no reliable D call. The germline V and J ends were trimmed by 6 bases and 8 bases, with 13 bases remaining between them. Germline CDR1 is MDHEN and CDR2 is SYDVKM. The length of the CDR3 is 13 residues. The CDR3 spells CASRTAVGEKLFF. CDR3 bases: TGTGCCAGCAGGACGGCGGTAGGCGAAAAACTGTTTTTT.

This rearrangement joins TRBV9 to TRBJ2-3, with 8 bases fitting TRBD1. The CDR3 totals 16 residues. CDR1 is SGDLS, CDR2 YYNGEE, per germline. V lost 4 bases and J lost 3; bases outside the gene matches: 10. CDR3 sequence: CASSYKAGGATDTQYF. The DNA for the CDR3 is TGTGCCAGCAGCTATAAGGCAGGGGGCGCGACAGATACGCAGTATTTT.

This chain uses TRBV18 with TRBJ2-7, with TRBD2 as a possible D gene (5 bases). Per the germline V gene, CDR1 is KGHSH and CDR2 is LQKENI. Deletions cut 4 bases from V and 4 bases from J, with 8 bases between. CDR3 length: 12 residues. CDR3 loop: CASSQDLYEQYF. DNA for the CDR3: TGTGCCAGCTCACAGGACTTATACGAGCAGTACTTC.

The V and J genes are TRBV20-1 and TRBJ1-1, with D maybe TRBD1 (5 bases). The CDR3 contains 11 residues. Trimming took off 6 bases at V and 1 base at J, with 6 bases between the two ends. CDR1 is DFQATT and CDR2 is SNEGSKA in the germline V gene (reference sequence). DNA of the CDR3: TGCAGTGCGGGGGAGAACACTGAAGCTTTCTTT. Protein: CSAGENTEAFF.

This sequence joins TRBV7-6 and TRBJ2-7; D gene ambiguous. Trimming cost V 5 bases and J 0 bases, with 14 bases left between them. The germline gives CDR1 SGHVS, CDR2 FNYEAQ. This CDR3 is 15 amino acids long. DNA for the CDR3: TGTGCCAGCAGCCAGCTCTCAGGAAGCTCCTACGAGCAGTACTTC. Translation: CASSQLSGSSYEQYF.

The chain links TRBV7-9 to TRBJ2-1; 9 bases map to TRBD1. Germline V gene sequence: CDR1 SEHNR, CDR2 FQNEAQ (reference sequence). This CDR3 has 17 residues. V gave up 5 bases and J gave up 1 base; unmatched junction bases: 9. The CDR3 is CASSPDVGTGSYNEQFF. The CDR3, as DNA: TGTGCCAGCAGCCCAGATGTCGGGACAGGGTCCTACAATGAGCAGTTCTTC.

The chain uses TRBV2 and TRBJ2-1; tentative D call: TRBD1 (6 bases). CDR1 is SNHLY and CDR2 is FYNNEI in the germline V gene. The V gene lost 7 bases and the J gene lost 6 bases, with 13 bases spanning the gap. The CDR3 sequence is 13 residues long. CDR3 region: CASMRLGGNEQFF. The CDR3 DNA is TGTGCCAGCATGAGGTTAGGGGGCAATGAGCAGTTCTTC.

This clone was detected a few times. This chain uses TRBV5-1 with TRBJ2-2, with D maybe TRBD1 (5 bases). Germline values: CDR1 SGHRS, CDR2 YFSETQ. The CDR3 extends over 14 amino acids. V was shortened by 4 bases and J by 2 bases, with 9 bases between the two germline ends. CDR3 nucleotide sequence: TGCGCCAGCAGCCCGGACACAAACACCGGGGAGCTGTTTTTT. Translation: CASSPDTNTGELFF.

The chain uses TRBV28 and TRBJ2-7; 12 bases map to TRBD2. CDR1 and CDR2 (germline): MDHEN, SYDVKM. With V trimmed by 5 bases and J by 2 bases, 7 bases remained unmatched. This CDR3 has 16 amino acids. The CDR3 protein is CASSTTSGGTPYEQYF. CDR3 nucleotides: TGTGCCAGCAGTACCACTAGCGGGGGGACTCCCTACGAGCAGTACTTC.

The chain carries TRBV7-2 and TRBJ2-4; D tentatively reads TRBD1 or TRBD2 (5 bases each). CDR1 is SGHTA, CDR2 FQGNSA, per germline. The CDR3 consists of 12 residues. The V end was cut by 6 bases, the J end by 8 bases, with 11 bases between. The CDR3 DNA reads as TGTGCCAGCAGGGACCGAGGGGACATTCAGTACTTC. This codes for CASRDRGDIQYF.

V is TRBV7-2 and J is TRBJ2-5; no reliable D call. There are 12 residues in the CDR3. V gave up 2 bases and J gave up 4 bases, with 5 bases separating them. Germline CDR1 and CDR2: SGHTA and FQGNSA. CDR3 loop: CASSLTRETQYF. The CDR3 DNA follows: TGTGCCAGCAGCTTAACGAGAGAGACCCAGTACTTC.

DNA of the CDR3: TGTGCCAGCAGTACCAGACCTGGGGATGAGCAGTTCTTC. It specifies CASSTRPGDEQFF. The V and J genes are TRBV28 and TRBJ2-1; D gene unclear. This CDR3 spans 13 amino acids. CDR1 is MDHEN and CDR2 is SYDVKM in the germline V gene. The V end was cut by 5 bases, the J end by 8 bases, with 13 bases between.

The chain joins TRBV28 to TRBJ2-1, with D hard to call. V shed 3 bases and J shed 10 bases, with 7 bases lying between them. The CDR3 sequence is 11 residues long. Germline lookup yields CDR1 MDHEN and CDR2 SYDVKM. In nucleotides, the CDR3 is TGTGCCAGCAGTTTTCGGCGAGAGCAGTTCTTC. Translating it yields CASSFRREQFF.